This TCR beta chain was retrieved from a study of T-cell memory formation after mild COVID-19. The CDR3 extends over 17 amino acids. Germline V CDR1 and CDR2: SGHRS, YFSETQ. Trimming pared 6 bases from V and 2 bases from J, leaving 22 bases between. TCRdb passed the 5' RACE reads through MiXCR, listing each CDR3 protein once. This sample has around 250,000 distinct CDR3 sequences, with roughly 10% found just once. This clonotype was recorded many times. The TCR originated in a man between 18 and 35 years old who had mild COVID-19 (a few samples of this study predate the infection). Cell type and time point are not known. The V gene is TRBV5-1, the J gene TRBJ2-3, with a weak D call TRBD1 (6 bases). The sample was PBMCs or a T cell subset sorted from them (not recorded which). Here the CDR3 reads CASTLGISGHSTDTQYF. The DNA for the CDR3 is TGCGCCAGCACGCTTGGGATATCGGGACACTCCACAGATACGCAGTATTTT.